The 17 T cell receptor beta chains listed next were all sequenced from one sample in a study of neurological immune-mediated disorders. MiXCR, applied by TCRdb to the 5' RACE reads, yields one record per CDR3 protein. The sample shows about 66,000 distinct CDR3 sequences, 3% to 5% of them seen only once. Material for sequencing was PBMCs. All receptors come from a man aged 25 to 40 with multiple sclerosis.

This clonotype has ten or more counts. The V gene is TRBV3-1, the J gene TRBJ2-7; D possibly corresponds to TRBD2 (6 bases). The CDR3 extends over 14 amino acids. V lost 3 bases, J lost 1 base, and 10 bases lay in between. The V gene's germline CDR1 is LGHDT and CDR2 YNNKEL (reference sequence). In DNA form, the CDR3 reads TGTGCCAGCAGCCAGGGACTCAGATCCTACGAGCAGTACTTC. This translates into CASSQGLRSYEQYF.

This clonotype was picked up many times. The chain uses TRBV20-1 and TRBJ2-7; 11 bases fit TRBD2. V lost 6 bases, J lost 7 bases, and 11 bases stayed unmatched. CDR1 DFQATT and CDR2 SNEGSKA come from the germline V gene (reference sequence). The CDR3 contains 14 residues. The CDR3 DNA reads TGCAGTGCATCGACTAGCGGGATGCCGCGGGAGCAGTACTTC. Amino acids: CSASTSGMPREQYF.

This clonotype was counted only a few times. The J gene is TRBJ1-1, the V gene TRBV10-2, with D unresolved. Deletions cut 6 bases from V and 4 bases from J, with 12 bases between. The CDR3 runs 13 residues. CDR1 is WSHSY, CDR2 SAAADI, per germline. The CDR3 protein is CASRPPKGTEAFF. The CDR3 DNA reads TGCGCCAGCAGGCCCCCGAAGGGCACTGAAGCTTTCTTT.

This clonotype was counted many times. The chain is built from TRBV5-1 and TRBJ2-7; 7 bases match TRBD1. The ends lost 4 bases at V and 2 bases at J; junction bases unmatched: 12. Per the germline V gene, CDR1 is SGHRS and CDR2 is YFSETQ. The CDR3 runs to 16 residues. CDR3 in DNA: TGCGCCAGCAGCCGCACTACGGGACAGACTCCCTACGAGCAGTACTTC. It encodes CASSRTTGQTPYEQYF.

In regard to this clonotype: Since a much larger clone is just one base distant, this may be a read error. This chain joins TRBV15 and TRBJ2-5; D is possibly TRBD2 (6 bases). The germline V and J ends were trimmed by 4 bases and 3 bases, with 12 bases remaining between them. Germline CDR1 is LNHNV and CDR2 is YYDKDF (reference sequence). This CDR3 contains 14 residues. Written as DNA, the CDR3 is TGTGCCACCAGCAAAGGAATAGCGGAAGAGACCCAGTACTTC. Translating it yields CATSKGIAEETQYF.

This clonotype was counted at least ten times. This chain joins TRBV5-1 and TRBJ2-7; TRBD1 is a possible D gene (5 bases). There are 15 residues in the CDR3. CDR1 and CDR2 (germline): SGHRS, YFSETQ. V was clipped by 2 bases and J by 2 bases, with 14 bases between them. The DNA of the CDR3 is TGCGCCAGCAGCTTAGGGGTTGCACCTACCTACGAGCAGTACTTC. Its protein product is CASSLGVAPTYEQYF.

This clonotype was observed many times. CDR3 coding DNA: TGTGCCAGCAGATTTTTGGACTCCAAGTTCTTC. It translates to CASRFLDSKFF. This chain connects TRBV5-5 to TRBJ2-1; possible D gene TRBD2, 5 bases. The germline CDR1 and CDR2 sequences are SGHKS and YYEKEE (reference sequence). The CDR3 totals 11 residues. V was pared by 5 bases and J by 14 bases, with 14 bases between.

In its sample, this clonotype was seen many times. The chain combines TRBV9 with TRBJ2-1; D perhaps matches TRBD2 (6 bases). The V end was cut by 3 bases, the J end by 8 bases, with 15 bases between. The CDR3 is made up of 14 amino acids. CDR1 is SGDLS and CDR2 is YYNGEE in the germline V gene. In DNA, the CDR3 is TGTGCCAGCAGCGCGCCGGGACTTGTCTATGAGCAGTTCTTC. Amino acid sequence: CASSAPGLVYEQFF.

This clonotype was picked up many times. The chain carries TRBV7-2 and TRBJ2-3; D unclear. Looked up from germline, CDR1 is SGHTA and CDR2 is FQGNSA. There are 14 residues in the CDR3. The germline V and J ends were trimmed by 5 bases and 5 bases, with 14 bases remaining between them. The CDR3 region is CASSDTGRGDTQYF. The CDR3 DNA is TGTGCCAGCAGCGATACGGGCCGTGGAGATACGCAGTATTTT.

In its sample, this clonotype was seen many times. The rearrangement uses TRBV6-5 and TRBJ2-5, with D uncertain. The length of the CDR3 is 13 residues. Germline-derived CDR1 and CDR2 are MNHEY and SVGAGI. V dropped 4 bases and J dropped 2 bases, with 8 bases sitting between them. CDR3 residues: CASSFRVQETQYF. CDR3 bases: TGTGCCAGCAGTTTTCGAGTTCAAGAGACCCAGTACTTC.

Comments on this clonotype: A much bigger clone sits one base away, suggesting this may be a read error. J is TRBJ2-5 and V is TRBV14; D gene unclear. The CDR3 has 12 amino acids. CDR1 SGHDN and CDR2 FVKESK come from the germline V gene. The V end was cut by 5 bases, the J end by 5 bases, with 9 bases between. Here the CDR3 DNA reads TGTGCCAGCAGCAAATCATGGGAGACCCAGTACTTC. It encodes CASSKSWETQYF.

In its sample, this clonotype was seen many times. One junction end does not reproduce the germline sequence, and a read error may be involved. CDR3: CASNEQGGSSYNEQFF. In DNA form, the CDR3 reads TGTGCCAGCAATGAACAGGGGGGAAGCTCCTACAATGAGCAGTTCTTC. This chain joins TRBV2 and TRBJ2-1, with 8 bases identical to TRBD1. This CDR3 spans 16 amino acids. CDR1 and CDR2 (germline): SNHLY, FYNNEI.

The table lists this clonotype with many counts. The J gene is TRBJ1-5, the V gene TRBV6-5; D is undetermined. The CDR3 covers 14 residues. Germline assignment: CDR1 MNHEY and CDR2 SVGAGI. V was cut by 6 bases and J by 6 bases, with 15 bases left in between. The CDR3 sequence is CASSPGGVTQPQHF. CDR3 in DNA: TGTGCCAGCAGCCCCGGCGGGGTTACTCAGCCCCAGCATTTT.

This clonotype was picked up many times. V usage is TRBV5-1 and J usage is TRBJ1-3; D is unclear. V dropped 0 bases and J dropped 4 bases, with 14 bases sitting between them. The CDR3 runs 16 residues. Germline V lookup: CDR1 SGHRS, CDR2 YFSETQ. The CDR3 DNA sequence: TGCGCCAGCAGCTTGGCCGGTGGAATGGGGGGAAACACCATATATTTT. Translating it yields CASSLAGGMGGNTIYF.

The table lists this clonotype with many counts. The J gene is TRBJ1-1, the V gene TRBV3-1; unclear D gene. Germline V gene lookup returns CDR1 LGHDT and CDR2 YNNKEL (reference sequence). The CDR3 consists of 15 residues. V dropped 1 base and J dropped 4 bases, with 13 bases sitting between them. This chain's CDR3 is CASSQARTLATEAFF. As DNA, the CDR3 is TGTGCCAGCAGCCAAGCCCGAACCTTGGCCACTGAAGCTTTCTTT.

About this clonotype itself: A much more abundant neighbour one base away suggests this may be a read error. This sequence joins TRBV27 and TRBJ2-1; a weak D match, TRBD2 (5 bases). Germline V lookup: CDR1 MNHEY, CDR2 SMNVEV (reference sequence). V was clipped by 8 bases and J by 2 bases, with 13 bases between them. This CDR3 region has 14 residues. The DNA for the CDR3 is TGTGCCAGCGGACTCGAGAAAGCCTACAATGAGCAGTTCTTC. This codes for CASGLEKAYNEQFF.

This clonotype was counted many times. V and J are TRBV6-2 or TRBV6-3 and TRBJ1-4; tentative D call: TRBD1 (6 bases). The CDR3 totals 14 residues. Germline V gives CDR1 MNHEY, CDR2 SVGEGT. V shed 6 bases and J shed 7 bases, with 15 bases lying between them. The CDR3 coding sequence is TGTGCCAGCAGGGACAGAATCGGCGGTGAAAAACTGTTTTTT. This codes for CASRDRIGGEKLFF.